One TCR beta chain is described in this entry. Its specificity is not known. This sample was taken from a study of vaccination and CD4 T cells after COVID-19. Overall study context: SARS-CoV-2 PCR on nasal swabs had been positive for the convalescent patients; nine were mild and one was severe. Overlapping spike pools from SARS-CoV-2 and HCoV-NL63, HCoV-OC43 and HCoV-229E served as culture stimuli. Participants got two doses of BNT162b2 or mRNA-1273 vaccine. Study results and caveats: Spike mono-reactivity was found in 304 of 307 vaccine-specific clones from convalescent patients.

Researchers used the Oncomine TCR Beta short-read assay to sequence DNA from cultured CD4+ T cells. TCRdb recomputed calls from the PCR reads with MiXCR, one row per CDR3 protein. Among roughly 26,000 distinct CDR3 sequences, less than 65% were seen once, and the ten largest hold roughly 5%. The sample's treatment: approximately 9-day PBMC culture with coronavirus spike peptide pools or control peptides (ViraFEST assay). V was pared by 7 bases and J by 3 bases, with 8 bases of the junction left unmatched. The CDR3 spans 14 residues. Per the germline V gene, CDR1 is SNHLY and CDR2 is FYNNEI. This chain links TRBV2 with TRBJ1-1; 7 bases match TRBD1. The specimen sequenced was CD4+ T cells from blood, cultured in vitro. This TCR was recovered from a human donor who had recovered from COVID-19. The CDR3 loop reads CASTASTGYTEAFF. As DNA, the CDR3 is TGTGCCAGCACCGCCTCGACAGGGTACACTGAAGCTTTCTTT.